This T cell receptor beta chain stems from a study of STAT3 mutations in large granular lymphocyte leukemia. Study details: More than half of T-LGLL patients received immunosuppressive therapy.

The CDR3 loop spans 16 amino acids. V lost 4 bases and J lost 1; bases outside the gene matches: 5. Germline V gene lookup returns CDR1 PRHDT and CDR2 FYEKMQ (reference sequence). Only a few counts were recorded for this clone. Its antigen is undetermined. General study points: TCR clonotype switching after therapy occurred in about 30% of the 18 patients. Sampling intervals varied between patients and samples. In several patients, dominant TCR clone burden exceeded STAT3 mutant burden. Every T-LGLL patient had at least one immunodominant TCRbeta clonotype.

Repertoires were generated with immunoSEQ multiplex PCR, while TCRdb's copy carries only in-frame clones and drops some. The data contain about 42,000 clones, approximately 78% of them singletons. V and J are TRBV13 and TRBJ2-3; the match to TRBD1 covers 10 bases. The source of this sequence is a human donor with T large granular lymphocyte leukemia. Some clones in this sample may be carry-over from other donors' samples. Sequences were obtained from PBMCs. The CDR3 coding sequence is TGTGCCAGCAGCTCGAGACAGGGGGCCGGCACAGATACGCAGTATTTT. Its translation is CASSSRQGAGTDTQYF.